A selection of T cell receptor beta chains follows, all from one sample in a study of T-cell memory formation after mild COVID-19. TCRdb re-derived calls from the 5' RACE reads in MiXCR, one entry per CDR3 protein. The data show around 340,000 distinct CDR3 sequences, approximately 15% seen once. The sample was PBMCs or a T cell subset sorted from them (not recorded which). All receptors come from a man younger than 30 who had mild COVID-19 (a few samples of this study predate the infection). Cell type and time point are not known. The CDR3 runs from the conserved cysteine through the conserved F or W. A D gene is named only where the DNA matches it firmly. Size tells how often a clone was seen (once, few, many) or the class of an expanded clone, and some rows leave it out.

V gene,J gene,D gene,clone size,CDR3 protein,CDR3 DNA
TRBV9,TRBJ2-2,NA,NA,CASSVTWGELFF,TGTGCCAGCAGCGTAACGTGGGGGGAGCTGTTTTTT
TRBV11-2,TRBJ2-7,NA,few,CASSNPEHYEQYF,TGTGCCAGCAGCAACCCGGAACACTACGAGCAGTACTTC
TRBV12-3/TRBV12-4,TRBJ2-2,NA,few,CASSLRGRATGELFF,TGTGCCAGCAGTTTACGGGGTAGAGCCACCGGGGAGCTGTTTTTT
TRBV11-2,TRBJ2-1,TRBD2,NA,CASSDTTSSGGEFF,TGTGCCAGCAGCGACACCACTTCTAGCGGGGGGGAGTTCTTC
TRBV6-1,TRBJ2-7,NA,NA,CASGYRVEQYF,TGTGCCAGTGGATACAGGGTCGAGCAGTACTTC
TRBV7-9,TRBJ2-1,TRBD2,few,CASSPGGDRLGQFF,TGTGCCAGCAGCCCCGGGGGGGACCGCCTTGGGCAGTTCTTC
TRBV6-6,TRBJ2-7,NA,NA,CASTETDGSYEQYF,TGTGCCAGCACGGAGACAGACGGCTCCTACGAGCAGTACTTC
TRBV20-1,TRBJ2-1,TRBD2,NA,CSAHLAGGATDEQFF,TGCAGTGCTCATCTAGCGGGGGGAGCCACGGATGAGCAGTTCTTC
TRBV5-1,TRBJ2-1,TRBD2,NA,CASSPGLVEEQFF,TGCGCCAGCAGCCCTGGACTAGTCGAGGAGCAGTTCTTC
TRBV27,TRBJ1-1,NA,NA,CASSFTSGKAFF,TGTGCCAGCAGTTTTACGAGCGGGAAAGCTTTCTTT
TRBV4-1,TRBJ2-3,NA,few,CASSQELHLMHF,TGCGCCAGCAGCCAAGAGCTCCACCTGATGCATTTT
TRBV6-5,TRBJ2-7,NA,many,CASSYSFAGIYEQYF,TGTGCCAGCAGTTACTCGTTCGCAGGCATCTACGAGCAGTACTTC
TRBV20-1,TRBJ2-3,NA,few,CSQGQPITDTQYF,TGCAGTCAGGGCCAGCCCATCACAGATACGCAGTATTTT
TRBV11-2,TRBJ1-6,TRBD1,NA,CASSFMRGHPPLHF,TGTGCCAGCAGCTTTATGAGGGGGCATCCACCCCTCCACTTT
TRBV28,TRBJ2-5,TRBD2,NA,CASSGLAGAFQETQYF,TGTGCCAGCAGCGGACTAGCGGGGGCATTCCAAGAGACCCAGTACTTC
TRBV2,TRBJ1-6,TRBD1,few,CASSDGTGYSPLHF,TGTGCCAGCAGTGACGGGACAGGGTACTCACCCCTCCACTTT
TRBV18,TRBJ2-5,TRBD1,NA,CASSPLRDRAETQYF,TGTGCCAGCTCACCCCTGAGGGACAGGGCGGAGACCCAGTACTTC
TRBV6-2/TRBV6-3,TRBJ1-4,NA,many,CASSLQLGVEKLFF,TGTGCCAGCAGCCTCCAACTCGGTGTTGAAAAACTGTTTTTT
TRBV18,TRBJ1-1,NA,once,CASSPSGAGNTEAFF,TGTGCCAGCTCACCATCGGGGGCTGGAAACACTGAAGCTTTCTTT
TRBV7-9,TRBJ2-3,NA,few,CASSVRTDTQYF,TGTGCCAGCAGCGTCCGGACCGATACGCAGTATTTT
TRBV7-3,TRBJ1-5,NA,many,CASSLTPHQPQHF,TGTGCCAGCAGCTTAACACCTCATCAGCCCCAGCATTTT
TRBV12-3/TRBV12-4,TRBJ1-2,NA,few,CASSQRSNYGYTF,TGTGCCAGCAGCCAAAGATCTAACTATGGCTACACCTTC
TRBV18,TRBJ1-2,NA,few,CASSRTAQDDGYTF,TGTGCCAGCTCACGGACCGCCCAGGATGATGGCTACACCTTC
TRBV12-3/TRBV12-4,TRBJ2-4,TRBD2,few,CASRPSGGIQYF,TGTGCCAGCCGACCTTCGGGGGGCATTCAGTACTTC
TRBV7-3,TRBJ2-1,TRBD2,NA,CASSSPGTSGTSSDNEQFF,TGTGCCAGCAGCTCCCCCGGGACTAGCGGCACCAGCAGTGACAATGAGCAGTTCTTC
TRBV29-1,TRBJ2-5,TRBD1,NA,CSVAGTGVETQYF,TGCAGCGTGGCCGGGACAGGGGTTGAGACCCAGTACTTC
TRBV6-2/TRBV6-3,TRBJ2-3,NA,few,CATLRADTQYF,TGTGCCACCCTAAGGGCCGATACGCAGTATTTT
TRBV7-2,TRBJ1-5,NA,NA,CASSLRSESNQPQHF,TGTGCCAGCAGCTTAAGGAGCGAAAGCAATCAGCCCCAGCATTTT
TRBV20-1,TRBJ2-1,TRBD1,NA,CSARRGDRDYNEQFF,TGCAGTGCTAGACGGGGGGACAGGGATTACAATGAGCAGTTCTTC
TRBV4-3,TRBJ2-3,NA,few,CASSQDSGRGDTQYF,TGCGCCAGCAGCCAAGATTCGGGCCGCGGAGATACGCAGTATTTT
TRBV7-2,TRBJ2-7,TRBD1,NA,CASSFAGGTYEQYF,TGTGCCAGCAGCTTCGCAGGGGGTACCTACGAGCAGTACTTC